This is a list of T cell receptor beta chains from one sample in a study of cytomegalovirus exposure and HLA in healthy donors. Measured with immunoSEQ multiplex PCR; TCRdb has only the in-frame clones, and not every one. There are about 120,000 clones in the sample; around 79% occur only once, and roughly 3.5% lies in the top ten. The sample was PBMCs. These receptors were taken from a woman aged 25 to 39 in good health and CMV-seropositive. The CDR3 runs from the conserved cysteine through the conserved F or W. A D gene is named only where the DNA matches it firmly. Clone size is not always given. Where it is, it says once, few, many or a class for expanded clones.

TRBJ2-5	few	TRBV5-1	.	CASCTSVSQETQYF	TGCGCCAGCTGCACCAGTGTAAGCCAAGAGACCCAGTACTTC
TRBJ2-3	few	TRBV7-9	.	CASRGLKTVTDTQYF	TGTGCCAGCAGGGGGCTTAAGACAGTCACAGATACGCAGTATTTT
TRBJ1-2	.	TRBV4-2	.	CASSQDRRGWYGYTF	TGTGCCAGCAGCCAAGATCGGAGGGGATGGTATGGCTACACCTTC
TRBJ2-7	.	TRBV5-6	TRBD2	CASSISGGAFHEQYF	TGTGCCAGCAGTATTAGCGGGGGGGCGTTCCACGAGCAGTACTTC
TRBJ1-1	.	TRBV4-3	TRBD1	CASSRFPLGQTNTEAFF	TGCGCCAGCAGCCGATTTCCTCTGGGACAGACGAACACTGAAGCTTTCTTT
TRBJ2-5	.	TRBV28	TRBD2	CASSFGGVGETQYF	TGTGCCAGCAGTTTTGGGGGGGTGGGGGAGACCCAGTACTTC
TRBJ1-2	.	TRBV7-6	.	CASSLGAGYGYTF	TGTGCCAGCAGCTTAGGGGCAGGCTATGGCTACACCTTC
TRBJ1-4	few	TRBV2	.	CASSPTRNPGPNEKLFF	TGTGCCAGCAGCCCTACGCGGAACCCAGGGCCTAATGAAAAACTGTTTTTT
TRBJ1-1	.	TRBV6-5	TRBD1	CASSLRTGAGTEAFF	TGTGCCAGCAGTTTACGGACAGGCGCGGGCACTGAAGCTTTCTTT
TRBJ2-1	.	TRBV7-3	TRBD2	CASSPNSGEGGNEQFF	TGTGCCAGCAGCCCAAATAGCGGGGAAGGTGGCAATGAGCAGTTCTTC
TRBJ2-7	.	TRBV7-2	.	CASSESLYEQYF	TGTGCCAGCAGCGAAAGCCTTTACGAGCAGTACTTC
TRBJ1-2	.	TRBV10-2	TRBD1	CASSDRGLNGYTF	TGCGCCAGCAGCGACAGGGGGCTTAATGGCTACACCTTC
TRBJ2-7	.	TRBV5-1	TRBD1	CASSLQVPGQGAEQYF	TGCGCCAGCAGCTTGCAAGTACCGGGACAGGGGGCCGAGCAGTACTTC
TRBJ2-3	.	TRBV4-3	.	CASSQVMYTDTQYF	TGCGCCAGCAGCCAAGTTATGTACACAGATACGCAGTATTTT
TRBJ1-6	few	TRBV9	.	CASSGAKSPLHF	TGTGCCAGCAGCGGAGCTAAGTCACCCCTCCACTTT
TRBJ2-7	.	TRBV9	TRBD1	CASSVMGQGNEQYF	TGTGCCAGCAGCGTGATGGGACAGGGAAACGAGCAGTACTTC
TRBJ1-6	.	TRBV5-1	.	CASSLGTGSGSPLHF	TGCGCCAGCAGCTTGGGCACAGGGTCTGGAAGTCCCCTCCACTTT
TRBJ2-5	once	TRBV7-9	TRBD2	CSSSLAASGGALETQYF	TGTTCCAGCAGCTTAGCGGCTAGCGGGGGGGCCCTGGAGACCCAGTACTTC
TRBJ1-2	once	TRBV5-4	TRBD1	CASSLKGQGLSGYGYTF	TGTGCCAGCAGCTTGAAGGGACAGGGGCTCTCTGGCTATGGCTACACCTTC
TRBJ2-2	.	TRBV7-6	.	CASSLVPGRNTGELFF	TGTGCCAGCAGCTTAGTCCCGGGTAGAAACACCGGGGAGCTGTTTTTT
TRBJ2-3	.	TRBV7-3	.	CASSPRAGAGNTQYF	TGTGCCAGCAGCCCCCGGGCGGGGGCCGGGAATACGCAGTATTTT
TRBJ1-2	.	TRBV4-1	.	CASSQEIGVGYGYTF	TGCGCCAGCAGCCAAGAAATAGGGGTAGGCTATGGCTACACCTTC
TRBJ1-2	.	TRBV4-3	.	CASSQVGRLNYGYTF	TGCGCCAGCAGCCAAGTGGGCCGATTAAACTATGGCTACACCTTC
TRBJ1-4	.	TRBV5-1	TRBD1	CASSSGQGADEKLFF	TGCGCCAGCAGCTCCGGACAGGGGGCTGATGAAAAACTGTTTTTT
TRBJ1-1	once	TRBV5-4	.	CASSWTGVF	TGTGCCAGCAGCTGGACTGGAGTCTTT
TRBJ2-1	.	TRBV27	.	CASGRGNYNEQFF	TGTGCCAGCGGACGCGGGAACTACAATGAGCAGTTCTTC
TRBJ2-7	.	TRBV6-5	TRBD1	CASSYRGHSYEQYF	TGTGCCAGCAGTTACAGGGGGCACTCCTACGAGCAGTACTTC
TRBJ1-1	few	TRBV29-1	.	CSVDMNTEAFF	TGCAGCGTTGATATGAACACTGAAGCTTTCTTT
TRBJ2-2	.	TRBV10-3	TRBD1	CAISGTSGTGANTGELFF	TGTGCCATCAGTGGGACCTCGGGGACAGGGGCGAACACCGGGGAGCTGTTTTTT
TRBJ2-6	.	TRBV19	.	CASRPSAGRKAGANVLTF	TGTGCCAGTAGACCCTCGGCAGGGCGAAAGGCTGGGGCCAACGTCCTGACTTTC
TRBJ1-1	.	TRBV5-4	.	CASKQAPPAAEAFF	TGTGCCAGCAAACAGGCCCCGCCGGCGGCGGAAGCTTTCTTT
TRBJ1-1	.	TRBV6-5	.	CASSSITGTEAFF	TGTGCCAGCAGTTCAATCACGGGAACTGAAGCTTTCTTT
TRBJ2-5	few	TRBV5-1	.	CASSLEGGGETQYF	TGCGCCAGCAGCTTGGAAGGGGGGGGAGAGACCCAGTACTTC
TRBJ2-1	.	TRBV30	TRBD1	CAWINRGHSYNEQFF	TGTGCCTGGATTAACAGGGGACACTCCTACAATGAGCAGTTCTTC
TRBJ2-5	.	TRBV9	TRBD2	CASSRGGWETQYF	TGTGCCAGCAGTCGGGGGGGCTGGGAGACCCAGTACTTC
TRBJ1-1	few	TRBV6-1	.	CASTLGSTEAFF	TGTGCCAGCACCCTGGGGAGTACGGAAGCTTTCTTT
TRBJ2-1	once	TRBV5-8	.	CASMAQFF	TGTGCCAGCATGGCGCAGTTCTTC